This entry describes one T cell receptor (beta chain). Per the study methods: Researchers report that nucleated cell counts were estimated from reference gene primer amplification. Using immunoSEQ multiplex PCR, the repertoire was profiled, and TCRdb retains in-frame clones only, with some absent. D and trimming come from the DNA, and the V and J calls and clone size come from that table. The sample has about 58,000 clones, 89% seen once. The source of the sample is a study of blood T cell repertoires in COVID-19. Background on the study: COVID-19 samples from acute and convalescent phases originated in the United States, Italy and Spain.

CDR3 length: 15 amino acids. The V end was cut by 1 base, the J end by 1 base, with 9 bases between. The clonotype was recovered from a woman aged 60-70 years with active COVID-19. The V and J genes are TRBV23-1 and TRBJ2-3; D call uncertain. Being an ORF, TRBV23-1 has a function that is uncertain. Sequences were obtained from peripheral blood. CDR3 sequence reads: CASSQFRVGTDTQYF. In nucleotides, the CDR3 is TGCGCCAGCAGTCAATTTCGGGTGGGCACAGATACGCAGTATTTT.